Listed below are T cell receptor beta chains from one sample, sequenced in a study of blood T cell repertoires in COVID-19. Assay: immunoSEQ multiplex PCR; the TCRdb copy retains only in-frame clones and omits some. Counted here are hundreds of thousands of clones, about four fifths occurring once; the ten biggest clones make up 2% to 3%. Sequencing was done on a sample of peripheral blood. These receptors all stem from a woman aged 40-49 years with active or convalescent COVID-19. The CDR3 runs from the conserved cysteine through the conserved F or W. The order of the fields is V gene, clone size, D gene, CDR3 length, J gene, CDR3 DNA, CDR3 protein. D genes are given only for firm matches. The size field is filled for only some rows; it gives once, few, many or a size class.

TRBV7-9	NA	TRBD2	18	TRBJ2-1	TGTGCCAGCAGCTTACTGGGACTAGCGGGAGGGCCTCGCAATGAGCAGTTCTTC	CASSLLGLAGGPRNEQFF
TRBV6-6	NA	TRBD1	14	TRBJ1-1	TGTGCCAGCAGTCCCCAGGGGGAGTATACTGAAGCTTTCTTT	CASSPQGEYTEAFF
TRBV11-3	once	TRBD1	15	TRBJ1-2	TGTGCCAGCAGCTTAGATGGCAGGGGGAACTATGGCTACACCTTC	CASSLDGRGNYGYTF
TRBV6-5	few	NA	14	TRBJ1-6	TGTGCCAGCAGTTTCCCCCAGGACTCAACACCCCTCCACTTT	CASSFPQDSTPLHF
TRBV2	NA	NA	16	TRBJ1-4	TGTGCCAGCAGTGATACTCTTAAGGGGTTGGGGGAAAAACTGTTTTTT	CASSDTLKGLGEKLFF
TRBV2	once	NA	12	TRBJ2-7	TGTGCCAGCAGTGGAGGGTACGTCGAGCAGTACTTC	CASSGGYVEQYF
TRBV6-5	NA	NA	16	TRBJ1-6	TGTGCCAGCAGTTACGGCCGAAACTCCTATAATTCACCCCTCCACTTT	CASSYGRNSYNSPLHF
TRBV6-4	NA	TRBD1	13	TRBJ2-7	TGTGCCAGCAGGGAGTCACAGGGGAACGAGCAGTACTTC	CASRESQGNEQYF
TRBV11-2	NA	NA	14	TRBJ2-7	TGTGCCAGCAGCCCAGGGGCGGGAGTAAACGAGCAGTACTTC	CASSPGAGVNEQYF
TRBV6-5	NA	NA	15	TRBJ1-5	TGTGCCAGCAGTTCGGGCAGGGTACAGGGACAGCCCCAGCATTTT	CASSSGRVQGQPQHF
TRBV6-2/TRBV6-3	NA	TRBD1	19	TRBJ1-1	TGTGCCAGCAGTTACCCTTTAAACGGACAGGGGGGGATGAACACTGAAGCTTTCTTT	CASSYPLNGQGGMNTEAFF
TRBV30	NA	NA	14	TRBJ2-1	TGTGCCTGCTCCGGGACTTACTCCTACAATGAGCAGTTCTTC	CACSGTYSYNEQFF
TRBV11-2	NA	TRBD1	13	TRBJ2-5	TGTGCCAGCAGCCGGGACAGGGAAGAGACCCAGTACTTC	CASSRDREETQYF
TRBV29-1	NA	NA	10	TRBJ2-3	TGCAGCTCCAGGACAGATACGCAGTATTTT	CSSRTDTQYF
TRBV5-1	NA	NA	12	TRBJ2-7	TGCGCCAGCTACAGGGAGCCCTACGAGCAGTACTTC	CASYREPYEQYF
TRBV10-2	NA	NA	14	TRBJ1-6	TGCGCCAGCGCACTGGGACATAATAATTCACCCCTCCACTTT	CASALGHNNSPLHF
TRBV6-1	NA	TRBD1	14	TRBJ1-1	TGTGCCAGCAGTGAATTGAGGGGGCAAACTGAAGCTTTCTTT	CASSELRGQTEAFF
TRBV7-2	NA	TRBD1	15	TRBJ1-2	TGTGCCAGCAGCTTAGGTGGGACAGGGGGCAATGGCTACACCTTC	CASSLGGTGGNGYTF
TRBV5-1	NA	TRBD1	12	TRBJ2-1	TGCGCCACCAGACAGGGGGCCAATGAGCAGTTCTTC	CATRQGANEQFF
TRBV6-5	NA	NA	14	TRBJ1-2	TGTGCCAGCAGTTACTCCGGGTTTGGCTATGGCTACACCTTC	CASSYSGFGYGYTF
TRBV7-3	NA	TRBD1	16	TRBJ2-1	TGTGCCAGCAGCTCCCGGCGACAGGGGGTCGACAATGAGCAGTTCTTC	CASSSRRQGVDNEQFF
TRBV11-3	NA	NA	17	TRBJ1-3	TGTGCCAGCAGCTCTGCCCCGGAACAGCTTTCTGGAAACACCATATATTTT	CASSSAPEQLSGNTIYF
TRBV24-1	NA	NA	15	TRBJ1-5	TGTGCCACCAGTGACCCACAGGGAAGGGGCGAGCCCCAGCATTTT	CATSDPQGRGEPQHF
TRBV6-5	NA	NA	15	TRBJ1-2	TGTGCCAGCAGTTACTCGGCAGGGGTTGGGTATGGCTACACCTTC	CASSYSAGVGYGYTF
TRBV6-5	once	TRBD1	13	TRBJ1-2	TGTGCCAGCAGCTATCGGACAGGGGGCGGCTACACCTTC	CASSYRTGGGYTF
TRBV24-1	NA	NA	13	TRBJ1-5	TGTGCCACCAGTGAAGACAACTATCAGCCCCAGCATTTT	CATSEDNYQPQHF
TRBV5-6	few	TRBD2	15	TRBJ2-5	TGTGCCAGCAGCTTTGAAGCGGGGGTCCAAGAGACCCAGTACTTC	CASSFEAGVQETQYF
TRBV6-5	NA	NA	14	TRBJ2-1	TGTGCCAGCGCCCCCGAGCCCCTCTACAATGAGCAGTTCTTC	CASAPEPLYNEQFF
TRBV12-3/TRBV12-4	NA	NA	11	TRBJ1-1	TGTGCCAGCAGTTTGGGGGGTGAAGCTTTCTTT	CASSLGGEAFF
TRBV12-3/TRBV12-4	NA	TRBD1	13	TRBJ1-2	TGTGCCAGCAGTGACAGGGGGAACTATGGCTACACCTTC	CASSDRGNYGYTF
TRBV3-1/TRBV3-2	once	NA	14	TRBJ2-1	TGTGCCAGCAGCCAAGACCTGTACTACAATGAGCAGTTCTTC	CASSQDLYYNEQFF
TRBV9	NA	NA	15	TRBJ2-7	TGTGCCAGCAGCGTAGGCCCAGCGGGACATGGCGAGCAGTACTTC	CASSVGPAGHGEQYF
TRBV12-3/TRBV12-4	NA	NA	13	TRBJ1-2	TGTGCCAGCAGTTTCGGACAGAACTATGGCTACACCTTC	CASSFGQNYGYTF
TRBV9	NA	TRBD1	16	TRBJ2-6	TGTGCCAGCAGCGGAAGACAGGGGGTTAACTCCAACGTCCTGACTTTC	CASSGRQGVNSNVLTF
TRBV12-3/TRBV12-4	few	NA	12	TRBJ2-5	TGTGCCAGCAGTTTCGATGCGGAGACCCAGTACTTC	CASSFDAETQYF
TRBV27	once	TRBD1	17	TRBJ1-2	TGTGCCAGCAGTCTCACAAGCCGGGACAGGGGACATTATGGCTACACCTTC	CASSLTSRDRGHYGYTF
TRBV5-6	NA	TRBD2	16	TRBJ2-2	TGTGCCAGCAGCCACCCGATAGCGGGGGGGGGCCGGGAGCTGTTTTTT	CASSHPIAGGGRELFF
TRBV7-6	few	NA	19	TRBJ1-5	TGTGCCAGCAGCTTAGTTTTCCCGGCAGGATCAGGGGCGGGTCAGCCCCAGCATTTT	CASSLVFPAGSGAGQPQHF
TRBV21-1	NA	NA	17	TRBJ1-1	TGTGCCAGCAGCAAACCGGGATGGGGATTCATGAACACTGAAGCTTTCTTT	CASSKPGWGFMNTEAFF
TRBV9	NA	NA	13	TRBJ1-2	TGTGCCAGCAGGGAGGAGGTAGGGGGTGGCTACACCTTC	CASREEVGGGYTF
TRBV27	NA	TRBD1	15	TRBJ2-7	TGTGCCAGCACCCTAGGAGGGACAGGGGACTACGAGCAGTACTTC	CASTLGGTGDYEQYF
TRBV5-1	NA	TRBD2	15	TRBJ2-1	TGCGCCAGCAGCGGCGGCGCGGGGGACTACAATGAGCAGTTCTTC	CASSGGAGDYNEQFF
TRBV24-1	NA	TRBD1	14	TRBJ2-2	TGTGCCACCAGAGGGACAGGGGGTACCGGGGAGCTGTTTTTT	CATRGTGGTGELFF
TRBV11-2	NA	NA	16	TRBJ2-2	TGTGCCAGCAGCTCCCTCGGGACATCGAACACCGGGGAGCTGTTTTTT	CASSSLGTSNTGELFF
TRBV2	NA	TRBD1	15	TRBJ1-1	TGTGCCAGCAGTCCTTCTTTGACAGGGTCCACTGAAGCTTTCTTT	CASSPSLTGSTEAFF
TRBV7-9	NA	TRBD1	15	TRBJ1-6	TGTGCCAGCAGCTCGTCGACAGGGAGGAATTCACCCCTCCACTTT	CASSSSTGRNSPLHF
TRBV4-3	NA	TRBD1	15	TRBJ1-2	TGCGCCAGCAGCCAAGATTGGGTACAGGGGGTTTGGGGCACCTTC	CASSQDWVQGVWGTF
TRBV9	NA	NA	15	TRBJ2-3	TGTGCCAGCAGCGCCCAGACAGCCAGCACAGATACGCAGTATTTT	CASSAQTASTDTQYF
TRBV13	NA	TRBD1	15	TRBJ2-3	TGTGCCAGCAGCACCTGGACAGGTAGCACAGATACGCAGTATTTT	CASSTWTGSTDTQYF
TRBV7-3	NA	NA	18	TRBJ1-6	TGTGCCAGCAGCTTACGCCCGGGGGGCACAGGGTTCAATTCACCCCTCCACTTT	CASSLRPGGTGFNSPLHF
TRBV2	NA	TRBD1	14	TRBJ2-2	TGTGCCAGCAGGGACAGGGAAGGCACCGGGGAGCTGTTTTTT	CASRDREGTGELFF
TRBV6-1	NA	NA	12	TRBJ1-6	TGTGCCAGCAGTGATCTGGAGGAACCCCTCCACTTT	CASSDLEEPLHF
TRBV30	once	NA	11	TRBJ2-7	TGTGCCTGGAGTGTAACAGCCGAGCAGTACTTC	CAWSVTAEQYF
TRBV5-4	few	TRBD1	15	TRBJ1-4	TGTGCCAGCAGCCCCCGGACAGGGGCGGGTGAAAAACTGTTTTTT	CASSPRTGAGEKLFF
TRBV27	once	NA	14	TRBJ1-2	TGTGCCAGCAGTTCCCTCTCCGGCCGGGTCAGCTACACCTTC	CASSSLSGRVSYTF